This T cell receptor beta chain was recorded in a study of cytomegalovirus exposure and HLA in healthy donors. General observations from the study: Researchers reported in a later analysis that common viral pathogens appeared linked to several top clusters. Cytomegalovirus status was reportedly diagnosed by the classifier with high specificity and sensitivity. From TCR beta sequences, most subjects' HLA-A and HLA-B alleles were reportedly predicted accurately.

With 60 Vbeta and 13 Jbeta primers, the PCR was carried out. The data were produced by immunoSEQ multiplex PCR, yet TCRdb's version contains in-frame clones alone and is incomplete. This repertoire includes more than 95,000 clones. On this clone: The antigen is undetermined.

J lost 2 bases, V lost 5 bases, and 7 bases had no gene match. Germline V gene sequence: CDR1 SQVTM, CDR2 ANQGSEA. The CDR3 loop spans 16 amino acids. The chain recombines TRBV29-1 with TRBJ2-1, with 12 nucleotides matching TRBD2. The sample consisted of PBMCs. The sequence came from a man under 40 in good health and CMV-seronegative. The CDR3 coding sequence is TGCAGCGTTCAGACTAGCGGGAGACAACCCTACAATGAGCAGTTCTTC. This translates into CSVQTSGRQPYNEQFF.